This TCR beta chain was observed in a study of response to subunit inactivated influenza vaccine. V dropped 0 bases and J dropped 0 bases, with 14 bases sitting between them. Germline CDR1 and CDR2: MNHEY and SMNVEV (reference sequence). The CDR3 totals 17 residues. TCRdb called the RT-PCR reads again in MiXCR, with one record for every CDR3 protein. The table records some 540,000 distinct CDR3 sequences, under 30% of them present only once. These data were likewise used in another study, on T cells expressing NK-cell markers. That report adds: 5'RACE template switching with UMIs generated TCR beta cDNA. Among the eight sequenced donors, seven tested HCMV-seropositive and one tested seronegative.

This rearrangement joins TRBV27 to TRBJ1-1; D gene unclear. The TCR sequence derives from a man aged 45-65 years who received an inactivated influenza vaccine. This specimen was CD4+ T cells sorted from PBMCs, taken approximately 12 days after vaccination. The CDR3 region is CASSLSTRLGMNTEAFF. In DNA, the CDR3 is TGTGCCAGCAGTTTATCTACCCGATTGGGGATGAACACTGAAGCTTTCTTT.